This is a list of T cell receptor beta chains from one sample in a study of blood T cell repertoires in COVID-19. The assay was immunoSEQ multiplex PCR, and TCRdb's table has in-frame clones only and misses some. The repertoire consists of more than 65,000 clones, with 80% to 90% occurring once and the leading ten covering roughly 5.4%. Sequencing used peripheral blood. These receptor sequences come from a man aged 45-65 years with active COVID-19. The CDR3 runs from the conserved cysteine through the conserved F or W. A D gene is named only where the DNA matches it firmly. Size tells how often a clone was seen (once, few, many) or the class of an expanded clone, and some rows leave it out.

d_call j_call v_call clone_size cdr3_nt cdr3_aa
. TRBJ1-3 TRBV14 few TGTGCCAGCAGCCGGGGAGGGGTCTACTCTGGAAACACCATATATTTT CASSRGGVYSGNTIYF
TRBD1 TRBJ2-7 TRBV11-1 . TGTGCCAGCAGCTCGTCGACAGGGTCCTACGAGCAGTACTTC CASSSSTGSYEQYF
TRBD1 TRBJ1-2 TRBV4-1 . TGCGCCAGCTGGCCCGGGACAGGAGTTCCCTATGGCTACACCTTC CASWPGTGVPYGYTF
TRBD1 TRBJ1-4 TRBV30 . TGTGCCTATAACAGGGGGAGGCATGAAAAACTGTTTTTT CAYNRGRHEKLFF
. TRBJ2-7 TRBV6-6 few TGTGCCAGCACCAAAGGCGGATCCTACGAGCAGTACTTC CASTKGGSYEQYF
. TRBJ2-2 TRBV7-3 . TGTGCCAGCAGCTTGAGGGCCGGGGAGCTGTTTTTT CASSLRAGELFF
TRBD1 TRBJ1-6 TRBV2 . TGTGCCAGCACGGACAGGGAGCGGTCACCCCTCCACTTT CASTDRERSPLHF
. TRBJ1-5 TRBV18 . TGTGCCAGCTCACCAGGGGAGGGCCGATTAGGGTCCCAGCATTTT CASSPGEGRLGSQHF
. TRBJ2-2 TRBV2 . TGTGCCAGCAGTGTCCTCGGGGAGGCTATCAGGGAGCTGTTTTTT CASSVLGEAIRELFF
. TRBJ2-3 TRBV5-1 . TGCGCCAGCAGCCCTACCACGCCGGATACGCAGTATTTT CASSPTTPDTQYF
TRBD1 TRBJ1-2 TRBV3-1/TRBV3-2 . TGTGCCAGCAGCCAAGGGACAGGGGGTTTTGGCTACACCTTC CASSQGTGGFGYTF
. TRBJ2-7 TRBV11-3 once TGTGCCAGCAGCTTAGAGGGCTGGGTTGATTCCTACGAGCAGTACTTC CASSLEGWVDSYEQYF
. TRBJ1-2 TRBV6-5 few TGTGCCAGCAGTCTTTACAGGGATGCCTATGGCTACACCTTC CASSLYRDAYGYTF
TRBD2 TRBJ2-1 TRBV5-1 . TGCGCCAGCAGCAGCGGGACTAGCATCGATGAGCAGTTCTTC CASSSGTSIDEQFF
TRBD1 TRBJ1-1 TRBV5-1 . TGCGCCAGCAGCCACGGAACAGGGGCGACGTTCACTGAAGCTTTCTTT CASSHGTGATFTEAFF
. TRBJ2-7 TRBV2 . TGTGCCAGCCGGAGGCAGGGGAGCGCCTACGAGCAGTACTTC CASRRQGSAYEQYF
. TRBJ2-3 TRBV6-5 . TGTGCCAGCAGTTCCCGTGCGAAGGGGAGCACAGATACGCAGTATTTT CASSSRAKGSTDTQYF
. TRBJ2-1 TRBV7-9 . TGTGCCAGCAGCTTTGGAGAGAATCCGAGCGAGAGCCAGTTCTTC CASSFGENPSESQFF
. TRBJ2-2 TRBV7-2 once TGTGCCAGCAGCTTAGCGTTCTTAGCAACGAACACCGGGGAGCTGTTTTTT CASSLAFLATNTGELFF
TRBD2 TRBJ2-3 TRBV11-2 few TGTGCCAGCAGCAAATCGTCGACTAGCGGATTCACAGATACGCAGTATTTT CASSKSSTSGFTDTQYF
. TRBJ1-3 TRBV6-6 . TGTGCCAGCAGTCCCCGCCTACCCTCTGGAAACACCATATATTTT CASSPRLPSGNTIYF
. TRBJ2-5 TRBV5-1 . TGCGCCAGCAGCCTACTGACAGGTGGGGAAGAGACCCAGTACTTC CASSLLTGGEETQYF
TRBD1 TRBJ2-5 TRBV3-1/TRBV3-2 . TGTGCCAGCAGCCAAGAGGCGGACAGGGGAGAGACCCAGTACTTC CASSQEADRGETQYF
. TRBJ2-5 TRBV6-7 . TGTGCCAGCAGTTACTCTAACAGGGTCCGTTACCAAGAGACCCAGTACTTC CASSYSNRVRYQETQYF
TRBD1 TRBJ1-1 TRBV10-2 . TGCGCCAGCAGTGAGGCAGGGGGGAACACTGAAGCTTTCTTT CASSEAGGNTEAFF
TRBD2 TRBJ2-2 TRBV5-1 . TGCGCCAGCAGCACGGGACTAGCGGCGAACACCGGGGAGCTGTTTTTT CASSTGLAANTGELFF
. TRBJ2-5 TRBV11-1 . TGTGCCAGCAGCCGTAGGGACACCTACCAAGAGACCCAGTACTTC CASSRRDTYQETQYF
TRBD1 TRBJ2-5 TRBV7-6 . TGTGCCAGCAGCCAAGCCTTGGGGACAGCCCAAGAGACCCAGTACTTC CASSQALGTAQETQYF
. TRBJ1-1 TRBV5-6 . TGTGCCAGCAGCTCCGCCGGGGGGTGGGCTTTCTTT CASSSAGGWAFF
TRBD1 TRBJ2-3 TRBV2 once TGTGCCAGCAGTGAGGGACAGGGGCGGGATACGCAGTATTTT CASSEGQGRDTQYF
. TRBJ2-7 TRBV9 . TGTGCCAGCAGCTTACGGGACTTCTCCTACGAGCAGTACTTC CASSLRDFSYEQYF
TRBD1 TRBJ1-3 TRBV9 . TGTGCCAGCAGCGTCGGACAGGGCGGAAACACCATATATTTT CASSVGQGGNTIYF
TRBD1 TRBJ2-5 TRBV5-4 . TGTGCCAGCAGCTTGCGGGACAGGAGAGACTTC CASSLRDRRDF
. TRBJ1-5 TRBV5-8 once TGTGCCAGCCGCCCACGTAGAGGTAGCGGCAATCAGCCCCAGCATTTT CASRPRRGSGNQPQHF
. TRBJ2-4 TRBV14 . TGTGCCAGCAGACCCCGAGGTGGCATTCAGTACTTC CASRPRGGIQYF
. TRBJ2-1 TRBV9 . TGTGCCAGCAGCGTGGCCCCCGGAGATGAGCAGTTCTTC CASSVAPGDEQFF
TRBD2 TRBJ2-3 TRBV28 . TGTGCCAGCAGTTCCTTAAAGGGAGGGAAAGATACGCAGTATTTT CASSSLKGGKDTQYF
TRBD1 TRBJ1-6 TRBV6-6 . TGTGCCAGCAGCGACAGGGGCCCTTATTCACCCCTCCACTTT CASSDRGPYSPLHF
. TRBJ2-3 TRBV11-1 . TGTGCCAGCAGCTCCCCTAGCACAGATACGCAGTATTTT CASSSPSTDTQYF
. TRBJ1-5 TRBV6-2/TRBV6-3 few TGTGCCAGCAGTTACGCTCGAGGATATAGCAATCAGCCCCAGCATTTT CASSYARGYSNQPQHF
TRBD1 TRBJ2-1 TRBV5-1 . TGCGCCAGCAGTCCCCGACAGGGGCCGGGCAATGAGCAGTTCTTC CASSPRQGPGNEQFF
. TRBJ2-3 TRBV5-1 . TGCGCCAGCAGCCCCCAGGACAATCGGCAAGATACGCAGTATTTT CASSPQDNRQDTQYF
. TRBJ2-5 TRBV9 . TGTGCCAGTCAAGCGGGTGTCCAAGAGACCCAGTACTTC CASQAGVQETQYF
TRBD1 TRBJ2-4 TRBV19 . TGTGCCAGTAGTATAAACCACAGGGGGGACATTCAGTACTTC CASSINHRGDIQYF
TRBD1 TRBJ1-4 TRBV7-9 . TGTGCCAGCAGCCCGACAGGGTATGGGTCCCTAGCAACTAATGAAAAACTGTTTTTT CASSPTGYGSLATNEKLFF
TRBD2 TRBJ2-7 TRBV7-9 once TGTGCCAGCAGCTTAGCCGGGAGGGCCTCCGACTACGAGCAGTACTTC CASSLAGRASDYEQYF
. TRBJ2-5 TRBV24-1 . TGTGCCACCAGTGGTATTAACCAAGAGACCCAGTACTTC CATSGINQETQYF
TRBD2 TRBJ2-1 TRBV14 . TGTGCCAGCAGCCATACCCGTTTCGGACTTCGCGGGAGCTCCTACAATGAGCAGTTCTTC CASSHTRFGLRGSSYNEQFF
TRBD1 TRBJ2-7 TRBV18 . TGTGCCAGCAATAAGGGACAGGGGACATACGAGCAGTACTTC CASNKGQGTYEQYF
TRBD1 TRBJ2-2 TRBV30 . TGTGCCTGGGATCCGGGACAGGGGGTATCCGGGGAGCTGTTTTTT CAWDPGQGVSGELFF